Each of the 24 T cell receptor beta chains below was sequenced from the same sample in a study of PD-1 blockade in classical Hodgkin lymphoma. Sequencing used immunoSEQ multiplex PCR; TCRdb keeps in-frame clones, though not all of them. The repertoire holds tens of thousands of clones, with 75% to 95% as singletons. As for time point: cycle 4 day 1 (C4D1), after five to seven weeks of nivolumab. Each of the patients experienced relapse following autologous stem cell transplantation, and their brentuximab vedotin exposure differed. The source material was peripheral blood mononuclear cells (PBMCs), sampled before the fourth cycle of nivolumab. These receptors originate from a human donor with classical Hodgkin lymphoma.

This chain joins TRBV5-1 and TRBJ1-4, with D possibly matching TRBD1 (5 bases). Germline values: CDR1 SGHRS, CDR2 YFSETQ. This CDR3 is 19 amino acids long. Trimming took 4 bases from V and 1 from J, leaving 23 bases between them. CDR3 residues: CASSVRSSRGTITNEKLFF. In DNA form, the CDR3 reads TGCGCCAGCAGCGTGCGATCCTCGAGGGGAACGATAACTAATGAAAAACTGTTTTTT.

The chain has TRBV2 and TRBJ2-3; no clear D. The CDR3 length is 12 residues. Trimming cost V 6 bases and J 4 bases, with 8 bases left between them. CDR1 is SNHLY, CDR2 FYNNEI, per germline. The CDR3 loop is CASRSEADTQYF. Here the CDR3 DNA reads TGTGCCAGCAGATCAGAGGCAGATACGCAGTATTTT. The whole variable domain, filled in from reference TRBV2 and TRBJ2-3, reads EPEVTQTPSHQVTQMGQEVILRCVPISNHLYFYWYRQILGQKVEFLVSFYNNEISEKSEIFDDQFSVERPDGSNFTLKIRSTKLEDSAMYFCASRSEADTQYFGPGTRLTVL.

This clone showed up just a few times. V gene TRBV30 combines with J gene TRBJ1-6; unclear D gene. The CDR3 is 13 amino acids. Germline values: CDR1 GTSNPN, CDR2 SVGIG (reference sequence). V lost 6 bases and J lost 0, with 6 bases in between. The CDR3 here is CACGRSYNSPLHF. The CDR3 DNA sequence: TGTGCCTGTGGGCGCTCCTATAATTCACCCCTCCACTTT.

The chain carries TRBV5-4 and TRBJ2-1, with TRBD1 matching 7 bases. The CDR3 covers 15 residues. The germline V gene encodes CDR1 SGHNT and CDR2 YYREEE (reference sequence). The ends lost 0 bases at V and 5 bases at J; junction bases unmatched: 5. The CDR3 loop is CASSLVNTGDNEQFF. As DNA, the CDR3 is TGTGCCAGCAGCTTGGTAAATACAGGGGACAATGAGCAGTTCTTC. The full variable domain, in which reference TRBV5-4 and TRBJ2-1 provide the parts outside the CDR3, is ETGVTQSPTHLIKTRGQQVTLRCSSQSGHNTVSWYQQALGQGPQFIFQYYREEENGRGNFPPRFSGLQFPNYSSELNVNALELDDSALYLCASSLVNTGDNEQFFGPGTRLTVL.

The V call is TRBV7-6, the J call TRBJ2-3, with D perhaps TRBD1 or TRBD2 (6 bases each). This CDR3 has 14 residues. Trimming stripped 2 bases from V and 4 bases from J, with 10 bases between. The germline gives CDR1 SGHVS, CDR2 FNYEAQ. CDR3: CASSLLGGADTQYF. The CDR3 region has the DNA TGTGCCAGCAGCTTATTGGGGGGCGCAGATACGCAGTATTTT.

This clone was recorded a few times. This chain uses TRBV5-1 with TRBJ1-2; no definite D call. V lost 9 bases and J lost 2, with 23 bases in between. CDR3 size: 16 residues. Germline loops: CDR1 SGHRS, CDR2 YFSETQ. The CDR3 region is CATPGGPSTQNYGYTF. Here the CDR3 DNA reads TGCGCCACCCCGGGAGGGCCCTCAACCCAGAACTATGGCTACACCTTC.

This rearrangement joins TRBV30 to TRBJ1-1; no definite D call. The CDR3 has 13 residues. V was trimmed by 0 bases and J by 1 base, leaving 6 bases between them. In germline, CDR1 is GTSNPN, CDR2 SVGIG (reference sequence). CDR3 in DNA: TGTGCCTGGAGTGTAATGGGGAACACTGAAGCTTTCTTT. Translation: CAWSVMGNTEAFF.

The V gene is TRBV27, the J gene TRBJ1-6, with a possible D match to TRBD1 (6 bases). V was shortened by 4 bases and J by 7 bases, with 23 bases between the two germline ends. The CDR3 length is 18 residues. Germline CDR1 reads MNHEY; CDR2 reads SMNVEV (reference sequence). The CDR3 loop reads CASSYQGGGWGRNSPLHF. For the CDR3, the DNA is TGTGCCAGCAGTTACCAAGGGGGGGGATGGGGGCGGAATTCACCCCTCCACTTT.

CDR3 region: CASSEAGANTEAFF. In DNA, the CDR3 is TGTGCCAGCAGTGAAGCAGGGGCTAACACTGAAGCTTTCTTT. The rearrangement links TRBV6-1 to TRBJ1-1; D is perhaps TRBD1 (5 bases). The V gene lost 0 bases and the J gene lost 2 bases, with 7 bases spanning the gap. Germline loops: CDR1 MNHNS, CDR2 SASEGT. CDR3 length: 14 residues.

There are a few counts of this clone. This chain uses TRBV2 with TRBJ1-1; no clear D gene. This CDR3 contains 9 residues. Per germline, CDR1 SNHLY and CDR2 FYNNEI. The V and J ends lost 9 bases and 7 bases respectively, with 6 bases between them. CDR3 in amino acids: CASSGEAFF. The CDR3, as DNA: TGTGCCAGTTCAGGTGAAGCTTTCTTT.

The chain joins TRBV7-6 to TRBJ1-1; D gene uncertain. CDR1 is SGHVS, CDR2 FNYEAQ, per germline. The CDR3 covers 13 residues. V was shortened by 5 bases and J by 5 bases, with 12 bases between the two germline ends. CDR3: CASSLHSSTEAFF. The CDR3 DNA reads TGTGCCAGCAGCCTCCACTCCTCAACTGAAGCTTTCTTT.

The chain uses TRBV6-1 and TRBJ1-6; 11 nucleotides agree with TRBD1. This CDR3 spans 15 amino acids. Germline V CDR1 and CDR2: MNHNS, SASEGT. V trimming: 9 bases; J trimming: 8 bases; junction bases outside the gene matches: 9. The CDR3 spells CASRPPGQGDSPLHF. Written as DNA, the CDR3 is TGTGCCAGTAGACCTCCGGGACAGGGGGATTCACCCCTCCACTTT.

The rearrangement links TRBV7-9 to TRBJ2-1; 8 bases map to TRBD1. CDR1 is SEHNR and CDR2 is FQNEAQ in the germline V gene (reference sequence). Trimming removed 6 bases from V and 9 bases from J; junction bases left unmatched: 7. This CDR3 has 13 residues. The CDR3 nucleotides read TGTGCCAGCAGTGGACAGGGAGGTAGTGAGCAGTTCTTC. Amino acid sequence: CASSGQGGSEQFF. The full variable domain, in which reference TRBV7-9 and TRBJ2-1 provide the parts outside the CDR3, is DTGVSQNPRHKITKRGQNVTFRCDPISEHNRLYWYRQTLGQGPEFLTYFQNEAQLEKSRLLSDRFSAERPKGSFSTLEIQRTEQGDSAMYLCASSGQGGSEQFFGPGTRLTVL.

This clone has just one count. CDR3: CASSVTAGEHNEQFF. The CDR3 coding sequence is TGTGCCAGCAGCGTAACAGCGGGGGAACACAATGAGCAGTTCTTC. The V and J genes are TRBV9 and TRBJ2-1; TRBD2 aligns across 8 bases. Losses at the gene ends were 1 base for V and 5 bases for J; bases not matched to a gene: 5. This CDR3 contains 15 residues. Germline CDR1 SGDLS, CDR2 YYNGEE.

The V gene is TRBV7-9, the J gene TRBJ2-2; a possible D gene is TRBD2 (6 bases). The length of the CDR3 is 15 residues. The V gene's germline CDR1 is SEHNR and CDR2 FQNEAQ (reference sequence). Trimming took 3 bases from V and 3 from J, leaving 11 bases between them. In nucleotides, the CDR3 is TGTGCCAGCAGCTTGAAGGGACTCTACACCGGGGAGCTGTTTTTT. Translating gives CASSLKGLYTGELFF.

This clone appeared a single time. V is TRBV6-6 and J is TRBJ1-2; 9 bases agree with TRBD1. After removal of 4 bases from V and 6 bases from J, the junction contained 6 bases not matched to a gene. Germline CDR1 reads MNHNY; CDR2 reads SVGAGI (reference sequence). The CDR3 is made up of 14 amino acids. For the CDR3, the DNA is TGTGCCAGCAGTTCCATACAGGGGGCTAATGGCTACACCTTC. This translates into CASSSIQGANGYTF.

The J gene is TRBJ2-4, the V gene TRBV27, with D hard to call. The CDR3 is 15 residues long. Germline CDR1 MNHEY, CDR2 SMNVEV (reference sequence). V was shortened by 8 bases and J by 0 bases, with 14 bases between the two germline ends. CDR3 sequence (DNA): TGTGCCAGCGGCACGCTTAAATTAGCCAAAAACATTCAGTACTTC. It yields the protein CASGTLKLAKNIQYF.

Regarding this clone: The germline gene is not matched at one end of the junction; a read error may be the cause. The gene calls are TRBV7-7 and TRBJ2-2; D remains ambiguous. Germline V gives CDR1 SSHAT, CDR2 FNYEAQ (reference sequence). The CDR3 length is 17 residues. The CDR3 loop is CASSPSTLHENTGELFF. CDR3 in DNA: TGTGCTAGCAGCCCCTCGACTCTTCACGAGAACACCGGGGAGCTGTTTTTT.

CDR3 in DNA: TGTGCCAGCACCCCGCCCGCGTGGGAGGACGAGCAGTACTTC. This sequence encodes CASTPPAWEDEQYF. The chain employs TRBV7-9 and TRBJ2-7; D possibly corresponds to TRBD2 (6 bases). The CDR3 spans 14 residues. Germline loops: CDR1 SEHNR, CDR2 FQNEAQ (reference sequence). The V end lost 7 bases, the J end lost 5 bases, and 18 bases lay between the germline ends.

The gene calls are TRBV6-5 and TRBJ2-1, with 7 nucleotides matching TRBD2. Per germline, CDR1 MNHEY and CDR2 SVGAGI. The trim removed 3 bases at V and 5 bases at J, leaving 1 base unmatched. This CDR3 is built from 13 residues. The CDR3 is CASSYGGDNEQFF. The CDR3 bases are TGTGCCAGCAGTTATGGGGGGGACAATGAGCAGTTCTTC.

The chain links TRBV4-1 to TRBJ2-2; D is undetermined. This CDR3 has 16 residues. From germline, CDR1 is MGHRA and CDR2 YSYEKL. Trimming shortened V by 0 bases and J by 4 bases, and 12 bases separated the two germline ends. CDR3 loop: CASSQENWEITGELFF. The CDR3 nucleotides read TGCGCCAGCAGCCAAGAAAACTGGGAAATCACCGGGGAGCTGTTTTTT.

Comment on this clone: A junction end diverges from the germline sequence, so it may reflect a read error. The chain recombines TRBV7-9 with TRBJ2-2, with a weak D call TRBD2 (6 bases). Germline V CDR1 and CDR2: SEHNR, FQNEAQ (reference sequence). The CDR3 consists of 18 residues. CDR3 DNA sequence: TGTGCCAGCAGCCTAGCGTCCATTTGGACTCCGGTGTCCGGGGAGCTGTTTTTT. It yields the protein CASSLASIWTPVSGELFF.

The chain has TRBV19 and TRBJ2-1, with D possibly being TRBD1 or TRBD2 (6 bases each). The V end lost 5 bases, the J end lost 3 bases, and 17 bases lay between the germline ends. CDR3 length equals 16 residues. Germline V CDR1 and CDR2: LNHDA, SQIVND (reference sequence). CDR3 nucleotides: TGTGCCAGTAGTCTCAAGACGGGGGCCCTCTACAATGAGCAGTTCTTC. Protein product: CASSLKTGALYNEQFF.

The V gene is TRBV7-2, the J gene TRBJ2-3; tentative D call: TRBD2 (6 bases). This CDR3 contains 15 residues. V dropped 1 base and J dropped 6 bases, with 14 bases sitting between them. Per the germline V gene, CDR1 is SGHTA and CDR2 is FQGNSA. The CDR3 spells CASSLGAGSVDTQYF. The CDR3 bases are TGTGCCAGCAGCTTAGGGGCGGGGTCAGTTGATACGCAGTATTTT.